A selection of T cell receptor beta chains follows, all from one sample in a study of a mutant IDH1 vaccine in newly diagnosed glioma. Clones were read by immunoSEQ multiplex PCR, and TCRdb kept only the in-frame ones, dropping some. The data hold about 75,000 clones, with about 91% observed a single time. The antigens these receptors bind are not known. The sequences come from PBMCs, collected from a glioma patient whose treatment included an IDH1 peptide vaccine. These receptors originate from a woman aged 50 to 60 with glioma. Both conserved end residues are part of each CDR3. A D gene is named only where the DNA matches it firmly. Clone size is shown for a subset of rows, as once, few, many or a class of expanded clone.

clone_size: once
d_call: -
v_call: TRBV18
j_call: TRBJ2-7
cdr3_aa: CASSQGIEYEQYF
cdr3_nt: TGTGCCAGCTCACAAGGGATCGAATACGAGCAGTACTTC

clone_size: -
d_call: TRBD1
v_call: TRBV6-5
j_call: TRBJ1-1
cdr3_aa: CASRNRGPPNTEAFF
cdr3_nt: TGTGCCAGCAGGAACAGGGGGCCCCCGAACACTGAAGCTTTCTTT

clone_size: -
d_call: TRBD1
v_call: TRBV7-3
j_call: TRBJ2-1
cdr3_aa: CASSLAGQGYNEQFF
cdr3_nt: TGTGCCAGCAGCTTAGCGGGACAGGGATACAATGAGCAGTTCTTC

clone_size: -
d_call: -
v_call: TRBV11-2
j_call: TRBJ2-7
cdr3_aa: CASSLVFQASYEQYF
cdr3_nt: TGTGCCAGCAGCTTAGTTTTTCAGGCCAGCTACGAGCAGTACTTC

clone_size: -
d_call: -
v_call: TRBV27
j_call: TRBJ1-1
cdr3_aa: CASSFRSMNTEAFF
cdr3_nt: TGTGCCAGCAGTTTTAGATCCATGAACACTGAAGCTTTCTTT

clone_size: -
d_call: -
v_call: TRBV7-3
j_call: TRBJ2-3
cdr3_aa: CASSLLYTDTQYF
cdr3_nt: TGTGCCAGCAGCTTACTATACACAGATACGCAGTATTTT

clone_size: -
d_call: -
v_call: TRBV4-1
j_call: TRBJ2-7
cdr3_aa: CASSQGSSGDYEQYF
cdr3_nt: TGCGCCAGCAGCCAAGGGAGTAGCGGCGACTACGAGCAGTACTTC

clone_size: -
d_call: -
v_call: TRBV7-7
j_call: TRBJ2-1
cdr3_aa: CASSLGGLHNEQFF
cdr3_nt: TGTGCTAGCAGCTTAGGCGGGCTCCACAATGAGCAGTTCTTC

clone_size: -
d_call: -
v_call: TRBV7-9
j_call: TRBJ1-5
cdr3_aa: CASSSEVGGASQPQHF
cdr3_nt: TGTGCCAGCAGCTCTGAGGTAGGGGGGGCGAGTCAGCCCCAGCATTTT

clone_size: -
d_call: -
v_call: TRBV19
j_call: TRBJ1-5
cdr3_aa: CTSSYRPNQPQHF
cdr3_nt: TGTACCAGTAGTTATCGGCCCAATCAGCCCCAGCATTTT

clone_size: -
d_call: TRBD2
v_call: TRBV10-3
j_call: TRBJ2-7
cdr3_aa: CAIREVIAGGMTAYEQYF
cdr3_nt: TGTGCCATCAGAGAGGTCATAGCGGGCGGGATGACAGCCTACGAGCAGTACTTC

clone_size: -
d_call: -
v_call: TRBV30
j_call: TRBJ2-7
cdr3_aa: CAWGPGTLYEQYF
cdr3_nt: TGTGCCTGGGGGCCCGGGACACTCTACGAGCAGTACTTC

clone_size: -
d_call: -
v_call: TRBV14
j_call: TRBJ1-6
cdr3_aa: CASSQESSPLHF
cdr3_nt: TGTGCCAGCAGCCAAGAATCTTCACCCCTCCACTTT

clone_size: -
d_call: TRBD2
v_call: TRBV14
j_call: TRBJ2-5
cdr3_aa: CASSVPGGEGGETQYF
cdr3_nt: TGTGCCAGCAGCGTTCCCGGGGGGGAGGGGGGAGAGACCCAGTACTTC

clone_size: -
d_call: TRBD1
v_call: TRBV15
j_call: TRBJ2-7
cdr3_aa: CATSRGDSSYEQYF
cdr3_nt: TGTGCCACCAGCAGAGGGGACAGCTCCTACGAGCAGTACTTC

clone_size: -
d_call: TRBD2
v_call: TRBV7-8
j_call: TRBJ2-1
cdr3_aa: CASSPRLAAYNEQFF
cdr3_nt: TGTGCCAGCAGCCCCCGACTAGCGGCCTACAATGAGCAGTTCTTC

clone_size: -
d_call: TRBD1
v_call: TRBV30
j_call: TRBJ1-1
cdr3_aa: CAWSSQGAEAFF
cdr3_nt: TGTGCCTGGAGTTCACAGGGGGCTGAAGCTTTCTTT

clone_size: -
d_call: -
v_call: TRBV6-1
j_call: TRBJ1-6
cdr3_aa: CASIIGGNSPLHF
cdr3_nt: TGTGCCAGCATAATTGGAGGGAATTCACCCCTCCACTTT

clone_size: -
d_call: TRBD1
v_call: TRBV18
j_call: TRBJ2-7
cdr3_aa: CASSRLGQGHEQYF
cdr3_nt: TGTGCCAGCTCTCGATTAGGACAGGGCCACGAGCAGTACTTC

clone_size: -
d_call: -
v_call: TRBV7-9
j_call: TRBJ1-4
cdr3_aa: CASSANSSPNEKLFF
cdr3_nt: TGTGCCAGCAGCGCAAACAGCTCCCCTAATGAAAAACTGTTTTTT

clone_size: once
d_call: -
v_call: TRBV5-1
j_call: TRBJ2-7
cdr3_aa: CASSLVFRGLDEQYF
cdr3_nt: TGCGCCAGCAGCTTGGTTTTCAGGGGCTTGGACGAGCAGTACTTC

clone_size: -
d_call: -
v_call: TRBV28
j_call: TRBJ2-7
cdr3_aa: CASSSNYEQYF
cdr3_nt: TGTGCCAGCAGCTCCAACTACGAGCAGTACTTC

clone_size: -
d_call: TRBD2
v_call: TRBV5-1
j_call: TRBJ2-1
cdr3_aa: CASSLEVAGVREQFF
cdr3_nt: TGCGCCAGCAGCTTGGAAGTAGCGGGAGTAAGGGAGCAGTTCTTC

clone_size: few
d_call: -
v_call: TRBV27
j_call: TRBJ2-5
cdr3_aa: CASSFGNIQETQYF
cdr3_nt: TGTGCCAGCAGTTTCGGGAATATCCAAGAGACCCAGTACTTC

clone_size: -
d_call: TRBD1
v_call: TRBV6-5
j_call: TRBJ1-5
cdr3_aa: CASREQGVSNQPQHF
cdr3_nt: TGTGCCAGCAGGGAACAGGGGGTTAGCAATCAGCCCCAGCATTTT

clone_size: -
d_call: TRBD1
v_call: TRBV5-1
j_call: TRBJ1-2
cdr3_aa: CASSSVRTGGADGYTF
cdr3_nt: TGCGCCAGCAGCTCTGTCCGGACAGGGGGCGCAGATGGCTACACCTTC

clone_size: -
d_call: TRBD1
v_call: TRBV11-1
j_call: TRBJ2-5
cdr3_aa: CASSFSGTGKETQYF
cdr3_nt: TGTGCCAGCAGCTTCAGCGGGACAGGGAAAGAGACCCAGTACTTC

clone_size: -
d_call: TRBD2
v_call: TRBV6-5
j_call: TRBJ2-2
cdr3_aa: CASSYHPSGGTGELFF
cdr3_nt: TGTGCCAGCAGTTACCACCCTAGCGGGGGCACCGGGGAGCTGTTTTTT

clone_size: -
d_call: TRBD1
v_call: TRBV28
j_call: TRBJ1-3
cdr3_aa: CASSPGQGPRAGNTIYF
cdr3_nt: TGTGCCAGCAGTCCGGGACAGGGACCCAGGGCCGGAAACACCATATATTTT

clone_size: -
d_call: -
v_call: TRBV6-5
j_call: TRBJ2-5
cdr3_aa: CASSYISAGETQYF
cdr3_nt: TGTGCCAGCAGTTACATATCGGCAGGAGAGACCCAGTACTTC

clone_size: -
d_call: -
v_call: TRBV19
j_call: TRBJ2-7
cdr3_aa: CASSIGRGLYEQYF
cdr3_nt: TGTGCCAGTAGTATCGGCAGGGGCCTTTACGAGCAGTACTTC

clone_size: -
d_call: -
v_call: TRBV19
j_call: TRBJ2-7
cdr3_aa: CATKGVSDEQYF
cdr3_nt: TGTGCCACTAAGGGGGTCAGCGACGAGCAGTACTTC

clone_size: -
d_call: -
v_call: TRBV19
j_call: TRBJ2-7
cdr3_aa: CASSMLQAYEQYF
cdr3_nt: TGTGCCAGTAGTATGTTACAGGCCTACGAGCAGTACTTC

clone_size: few
d_call: -
v_call: TRBV5-6
j_call: TRBJ1-1
cdr3_aa: CASSLGAEAFF
cdr3_nt: TGTGCCAGCAGCTTAGGGGCTGAAGCTTTCTTT

clone_size: -
d_call: -
v_call: TRBV27
j_call: TRBJ1-1
cdr3_aa: CASSPSVGEHGTEAFF
cdr3_nt: TGTGCCAGCAGTCCCTCCGTGGGGGAGCATGGCACTGAAGCTTTCTTT

clone_size: -
d_call: TRBD1
v_call: TRBV7-3
j_call: TRBJ2-7
cdr3_aa: CASSPDRGGEQYF
cdr3_nt: TGTGCCAGCAGCCCGGACAGGGGAGGCGAGCAGTACTTC

clone_size: -
d_call: -
v_call: TRBV28
j_call: TRBJ2-1
cdr3_aa: CASSVTGTYDEQFF
cdr3_nt: TGTGCCAGCAGTGTCACCGGGACGTATGATGAGCAGTTCTTC

clone_size: -
d_call: -
v_call: TRBV18
j_call: TRBJ2-5
cdr3_aa: CASSPSYQETQYF
cdr3_nt: TGTGCCAGCTCGCCGTCGTACCAAGAGACCCAGTACTTC

clone_size: -
d_call: -
v_call: TRBV6-5
j_call: TRBJ2-7
cdr3_aa: CASSYSMQSYEQYF
cdr3_nt: TGTGCCAGCAGTTACTCGATGCAGTCCTACGAGCAGTACTTC

clone_size: -
d_call: -
v_call: TRBV4-1
j_call: TRBJ2-7
cdr3_aa: CASSPTTGSYEQYF
cdr3_nt: TGCGCCAGCAGCCCTACTACAGGGTCCTACGAGCAGTACTTC

clone_size: -
d_call: TRBD2
v_call: TRBV6-5
j_call: TRBJ2-7
cdr3_aa: CASREGGVSSYEQYF
cdr3_nt: TGTGCCAGCAGGGAGGGAGGGGTGAGCTCCTACGAGCAGTACTTC

clone_size: -
d_call: -
v_call: TRBV27
j_call: TRBJ1-5
cdr3_aa: CASSASDGNNQPQHF
cdr3_nt: TGTGCCAGCAGCGCCTCGGACGGAAACAATCAGCCCCAGCATTTT

clone_size: -
d_call: TRBD1
v_call: TRBV6-1
j_call: TRBJ1-2
cdr3_aa: CASSTDRDYGYTF
cdr3_nt: TGTGCCAGCAGCACGGACAGGGACTATGGCTACACCTTC

clone_size: -
d_call: TRBD1
v_call: TRBV5-1
j_call: TRBJ2-7
cdr3_aa: CASSLDGTGGYEQYF
cdr3_nt: TGCGCCAGCAGCTTGGACGGGACAGGGGGCTACGAGCAGTACTTC

clone_size: -
d_call: TRBD1
v_call: TRBV7-2
j_call: TRBJ1-4
cdr3_aa: CASSSGTGVEKLFF
cdr3_nt: TGTGCCAGCAGCTCCGGGACAGGGGTTGAAAAACTGTTTTTT

clone_size: -
d_call: -
v_call: TRBV7-9
j_call: TRBJ2-7
cdr3_aa: CASSLYSGHLSYEQYF
cdr3_nt: TGTGCCAGCAGCTTATATTCGGGACACCTCTCCTACGAGCAGTACTTC

clone_size: -
d_call: -
v_call: TRBV28
j_call: TRBJ1-5
cdr3_aa: CASSFVVGSNQPQHF
cdr3_nt: TGTGCCAGCAGTTTTGTTGTAGGCAGCAATCAGCCCCAGCATTTT

clone_size: -
d_call: TRBD1
v_call: TRBV7-9
j_call: TRBJ2-7
cdr3_aa: CASSSGQTYEQYF
cdr3_nt: TGTGCCAGCAGCTCGGGACAGACCTACGAGCAGTACTTC

clone_size: once
d_call: TRBD1
v_call: TRBV28
j_call: TRBJ2-2
cdr3_aa: CASSLWRGQTGELFF
cdr3_nt: TGTGCCAGCAGTTTATGGAGGGGACAGACCGGGGAGCTGTTTTTT

clone_size: -
d_call: -
v_call: TRBV2
j_call: TRBJ1-3
cdr3_aa: CASSQQPLSGNTIYF
cdr3_nt: TGTGCCAGCAGCCAACAGCCACTCTCTGGAAACACCATATATTTT

clone_size: -
d_call: -
v_call: TRBV10-3
j_call: TRBJ1-2
cdr3_aa: CAISEYGGGYGYTF
cdr3_nt: TGTGCCATCAGTGAGTATGGGGGCGGCTATGGCTACACCTTC

clone_size: -
d_call: -
v_call: TRBV2
j_call: TRBJ1-6
cdr3_aa: CASSPDRYSPLHF
cdr3_nt: TGTGCCAGCAGTCCGGACAGATATTCACCCCTCCACTTT

clone_size: -
d_call: -
v_call: TRBV14
j_call: TRBJ2-2
cdr3_aa: CASSPQGTGELFF
cdr3_nt: TGTGCCAGCAGCCCACAGGGAACCGGGGAGCTGTTTTTT

clone_size: -
d_call: -
v_call: TRBV6-6
j_call: TRBJ2-7
cdr3_aa: CASSPTDYYEQYF
cdr3_nt: TGTGCCAGCAGTCCCACGGACTACTACGAGCAGTACTTC

clone_size: -
d_call: -
v_call: TRBV5-1
j_call: TRBJ2-2
cdr3_aa: CASTATPNTGELFF
cdr3_nt: TGCGCCAGCACCGCAACACCGAACACCGGGGAGCTGTTTTTT